These 18 T cell receptor beta chains were sequenced from one sample in a study of blood T cell repertoires in COVID-19. Profiling relied on immunoSEQ multiplex PCR, and the TCRdb table lists in-frame clones only, not all of them. The table records around 180,000 clones, 88% of them present only once. The material sequenced was peripheral blood. These TCRs come from a man aged 55 to 70 with acute or convalescent COVID-19.

This rearrangement joins TRBV10-3 to TRBJ2-7; D gene unclear. Germline assignment: CDR1 ENHRY and CDR2 SYGVKD. V lost 3 bases to trimming and J lost 3 bases, with 6 bases between them. This CDR3 is 12 amino acids long. CDR3 sequence (DNA): TGTGCCATCAGTGATATAATCTACGAGCAGTACTTC. Amino acids: CAISDIIYEQYF.

This clone came up a few times. Distinct nucleotide sequences in the sample also encode this CDR3. The chain combines TRBV9 with TRBJ2-3; D gene uncertain. The CDR3 consists of 13 residues. The V end was cut by 4 bases, the J end by 4 bases, with 10 bases between. Germline loops: CDR1 SGDLS, CDR2 YYNGEE. The CDR3 here is CASSPLEADTQYF. DNA for the CDR3: TGTGCCAGCAGCCCATTAGAGGCAGATACGCAGTATTTT.

Notes on this clone: The same CDR3 is also encoded by other DNA sequences in this sample. The chain joins TRBV11-2 to TRBJ2-3; D is perhaps TRBD2 (5 bases). Germline CDR1 reads SGHAT; CDR2 reads FQNNGV. CDR3 length equals 15 residues. The V end was cut by 0 bases, the J end by 0 bases, with 7 bases between. CDR3 DNA: TGTGCCAGCAGCTTAGACGGCGGGAGCACAGATACGCAGTATTTT. Its translation is CASSLDGGSTDTQYF. Full variable domain (missing parts from reference TRBV11-2 and TRBJ2-3): EAGVAQSPRYKIIEKRQSVAFWCNPISGHATLYWYQQILGQGPKLLIQFQNNGVVDDSQLPKDRFSAERLKGVDSTLKIQPAKLEDSAVYLCASSLDGGSTDTQYFGPGTRLTVL.

V usage is TRBV10-2 and J usage is TRBJ2-1; D possibly corresponds to TRBD2 (5 bases). CDR1 is WSHSY, CDR2 SAAADI, per germline. Trimming took off 6 bases at V and 5 bases at J, with 14 bases between the two ends. This CDR3 spans 14 amino acids. The CDR3 is CASRIEDGDNEQFF. CDR3 in DNA: TGCGCCAGCAGGATTGAAGACGGGGACAATGAGCAGTTCTTC.

V and J are TRBV6-5 and TRBJ1-2; TRBD1 might be the D (5 bases). V lost 1 base to trimming and J lost 4 bases, with 13 bases between them. Per the germline V gene, CDR1 is MNHEY and CDR2 is SVGAGI. CDR3 length: 15 residues. The CDR3 region has the DNA TGTGCCAGCAGTTACTGGACTGGGGGGAGCTATGGCTACACCTTC. Encoded protein: CASSYWTGGSYGYTF.

The chain recombines TRBV5-1 with TRBJ1-6; TRBD1 aligns across 7 bases. V was clipped by 5 bases and J by 3 bases; unmatched bases: 8. Germline CDR1 reads SGHRS; CDR2 reads YFSETQ. The CDR3 has 16 residues. The CDR3 loop reads CASSNSGTVYNSPLHF. The CDR3 DNA reads as TGCGCCAGCAGTAACTCCGGGACAGTCTATAATTCACCCCTCCACTTT.

The chain joins TRBV29-1 to TRBJ2-3; 8 positions match TRBD2. V lost 7 bases to trimming and J lost 5 bases; unmatched junction nucleotides: 5. Germline loops: CDR1 SQVTM, CDR2 ANQGSEA. The CDR3 totals 12 residues. The CDR3 nucleotides read TGCAGCGCCGGGGGGGCGGGAGATACGCAGTATTTT. Encoded protein: CSAGGAGDTQYF.

This chain uses TRBV9 with TRBJ1-2; D is unclear. Germline assignment: CDR1 SGDLS and CDR2 YYNGEE. The CDR3 length is 13 residues. V lost 4 bases, J lost 3 bases, and 10 bases lay in between. The CDR3 DNA reads as TGTGCCAGCAGCCTACGCGGGGACTATGGCTACACCTTC. Translating gives CASSLRGDYGYTF.

The chain couples TRBV2 to TRBJ1-1; D is perhaps TRBD1 (5 bases). From germline, CDR1 is SNHLY and CDR2 FYNNEI. The V gene lost 3 bases and the J gene lost 5 bases, with 13 bases spanning the gap. This CDR3 contains 14 residues. Here the CDR3 reads CASSEIPGRTEAFF. The CDR3 region has the DNA TGTGCCAGCAGTGAGATCCCAGGGAGGACTGAAGCTTTCTTT.

V and J are TRBV27 and TRBJ1-2; TRBD1 aligns across 7 bases. The CDR3 is 15 amino acids. The J segment lost 4 bases and the V segment lost 6 bases, leaving 11 bases of the junction unmatched. Germline V gene sequence: CDR1 MNHEY, CDR2 SMNVEV (reference sequence). The CDR3: CASSLGPGGGYGYTF. The CDR3 DNA follows: TGTGCCAGCAGCCTAGGGCCAGGGGGTGGCTATGGCTACACCTTC.

This chain joins TRBV5-1 and TRBJ2-1; 7 bases map to TRBD1. Germline trimming cut 3 bases from V and 8 bases from J; bases unmatched to any gene: 5. The CDR3 length is 13 residues. The germline V gene has CDR1 SGHRS and CDR2 YFSETQ. The CDR3 reads CASSWTGGDEQFF. The DNA for the CDR3 is TGCGCCAGCAGCTGGACAGGAGGCGATGAGCAGTTCTTC.

This clone was seen a single time. This rearrangement joins TRBV9 to TRBJ2-7, with TRBD2 matching 10 bases. This CDR3 has 15 amino acids. V dropped 0 bases and J dropped 2; count of bases not matched to a gene: 2. Germline CDR1 and CDR2: SGDLS and YYNGEE. Here the CDR3 DNA reads TGTGCCAGCAGCGTAGAAACTAGCGGGACCTACGAGCAGTACTTC. It encodes CASSVETSGTYEQYF.

This clone came up a few times. V usage is TRBV6-5 and J usage is TRBJ1-5; 7 positions agree with TRBD1. This CDR3 is built from 16 residues. V was pared by 3 bases and J by 3 bases, with 8 bases of the junction left unmatched. Germline values: CDR1 MNHEY, CDR2 SVGAGI. DNA for the CDR3: TGTGCCAGCAGTTATCGTCGCAGGGGGGTCAATCAGCCCCAGCATTTT. It specifies CASSYRRRGVNQPQHF.

The genes are TRBV4-2 and TRBJ2-3; 8 positions agree with TRBD1. The junction had 12 bases not matched to a gene; V was cut back by 3 bases and J by 1 base. This CDR3 region has 18 residues. Per germline, CDR1 LGHNA and CDR2 YNFKEQ. This CDR3 is CASSHSLLRTGRTDTQYF. The CDR3 DNA follows: TGTGCCAGCAGCCACTCCCTCCTCCGGACAGGGCGCACAGATACGCAGTATTTT.

The chain employs TRBV5-5 and TRBJ2-5; TRBD2 matches 10 bases. The germline V gene encodes CDR1 SGHKS and CDR2 YYEKEE (reference sequence). J was trimmed by 5 bases and V by 5 bases; bases with no gene match: 9. The CDR3 is 15 residues long. The CDR3, as DNA: TGTGCCAGCAGTCCCGGGACTAGCGCAGTGGAGACCCAGTACTTC. This encodes CASSPGTSAVETQYF.

The chain has TRBV25-1 and TRBJ2-2; 8 bases line up with TRBD1. CDR1 and CDR2 from the germline V gene are MGHDK and SYGVNS. The CDR3 runs to 16 residues. After removal of 3 bases from V and 1 base from J, the junction contained 4 bases not matched to a gene. CDR3 amino acids: CASSDRTGRNTGELFF. The CDR3 nucleotides are TGTGCCAGCAGTGATAGGACAGGGCGGAACACCGGGGAGCTGTTTTTT.

The J gene is TRBJ2-3, the V gene TRBV7-3; possible D gene TRBD1, 6 bases. This CDR3 is built from 14 residues. Trimming removed 5 bases at V and 5 bases at J, with 14 bases between. CDR1 and CDR2 from the germline V gene are SGHTA and FQGTGA. DNA for the CDR3: TGTGCCAGCAGCCCAGGGGTGGGTGTAGATACGCAGTATTTT. Residues: CASSPGVGVDTQYF.

This clone was found a few times. This sequence joins TRBV3-1 (or the pseudogene TRBV3-2) and TRBJ2-1, with 10 nucleotides matching TRBD2. V shed 6 bases and J 2 bases; nucleotides not matched to a gene: 4. CDR1 is LGHDT and CDR2 is YNNKEL in the germline V gene (reference sequence). The CDR3 is 15 amino acids. The CDR3: CASSRTSGTYNEQFF. Here the CDR3 DNA reads TGTGCCAGCAGTCGGACTAGCGGTACCTACAATGAGCAGTTCTTC.